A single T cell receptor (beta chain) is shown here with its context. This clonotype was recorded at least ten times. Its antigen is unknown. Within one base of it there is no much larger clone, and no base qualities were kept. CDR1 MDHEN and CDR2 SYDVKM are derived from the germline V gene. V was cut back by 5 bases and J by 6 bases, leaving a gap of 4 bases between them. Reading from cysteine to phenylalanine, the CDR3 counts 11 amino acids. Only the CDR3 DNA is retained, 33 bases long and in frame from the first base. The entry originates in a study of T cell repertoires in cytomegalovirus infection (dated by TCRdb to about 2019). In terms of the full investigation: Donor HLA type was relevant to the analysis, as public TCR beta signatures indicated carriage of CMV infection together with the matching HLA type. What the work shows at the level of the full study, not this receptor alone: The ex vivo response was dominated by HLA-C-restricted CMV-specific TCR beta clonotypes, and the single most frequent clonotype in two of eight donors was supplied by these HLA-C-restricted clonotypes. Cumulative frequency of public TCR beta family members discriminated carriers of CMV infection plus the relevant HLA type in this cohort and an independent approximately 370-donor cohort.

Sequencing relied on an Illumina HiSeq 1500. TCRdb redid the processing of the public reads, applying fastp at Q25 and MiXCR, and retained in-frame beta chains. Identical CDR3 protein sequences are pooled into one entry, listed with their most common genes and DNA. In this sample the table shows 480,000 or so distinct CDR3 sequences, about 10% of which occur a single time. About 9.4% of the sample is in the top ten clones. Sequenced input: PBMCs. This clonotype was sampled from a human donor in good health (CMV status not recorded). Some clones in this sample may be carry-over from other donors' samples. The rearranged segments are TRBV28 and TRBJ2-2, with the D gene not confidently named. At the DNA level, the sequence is TGTGCCAGCAGTGCCCCCGGGGAGCTGTTTTTT. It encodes CASSAPGELFF.